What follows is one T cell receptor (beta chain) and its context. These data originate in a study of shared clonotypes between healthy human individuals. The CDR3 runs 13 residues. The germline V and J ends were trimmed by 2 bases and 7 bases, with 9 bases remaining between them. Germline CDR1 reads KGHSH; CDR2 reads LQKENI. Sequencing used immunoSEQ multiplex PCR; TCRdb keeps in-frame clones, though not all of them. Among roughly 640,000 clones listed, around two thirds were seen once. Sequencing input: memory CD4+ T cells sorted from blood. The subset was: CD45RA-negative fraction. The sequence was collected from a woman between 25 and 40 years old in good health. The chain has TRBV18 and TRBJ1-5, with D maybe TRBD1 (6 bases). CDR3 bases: TGTGCCAGCTCACCAGATGGGACACAGCCCCAGCATTTT. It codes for CASSPDGTQPQHF.